One and the same sample provided the 11 T cell receptor beta chains below, sequenced in a study of sequential checkpoint blockade in melanoma. Using immunoSEQ multiplex PCR, the repertoire was profiled, and TCRdb retains in-frame clones only, with some absent. The sample includes 15,000 or so clones, roughly 50% of them seen just once. Treatment reported: randomized to nivolumab then ipilimumab (arm A) or the reverse (arm B). The sequencing here drew on CD8+ T cells sorted from blood (inferred from file names), taken from a patient given nivolumab and ipilimumab in sequence. The receptors were sampled from a human donor with melanoma.

V gene TRBV6-5 combines with J gene TRBJ2-7; D is perhaps TRBD1 (5 bases). Germline lookup yields CDR1 MNHEY and CDR2 SVGAGI. The V end was cut by 2 bases, the J end by 1 base, with 9 bases between. This CDR3 spans 14 amino acids. The CDR3: CASSYAQGSYEQYF. The CDR3 DNA reads as TGTGCCAGCAGTTACGCGCAGGGATCCTACGAGCAGTACTTC.

In this sample, this clone turned up a few times. The CDR3 spells CASKTRTGGNTGELFF. CDR3 DNA sequence: TGCGCCAGCAAAACTAGGACAGGGGGAAACACCGGGGAGCTGTTTTTT. The rearrangement uses TRBV5-1 and TRBJ2-2; 10 bases map to TRBD1. V lost 6 bases, J lost 2 bases, and 7 bases stayed unmatched. The CDR3 sequence is 16 residues long. Germline V gene lookup returns CDR1 SGHRS and CDR2 YFSETQ.

This clone is medium-sized within its sample. This chain connects TRBV13 to TRBJ2-7, with D perhaps TRBD2 (5 bases). CDR1 is PRHDT, CDR2 FYEKMQ, per germline (reference sequence). This CDR3 comprises 15 residues. Trimming cost V 3 bases and J 2 bases, with 14 bases left between them. For the CDR3, the DNA is TGTGCCAGCAGCTTGGGAGTCAGCAGTACCTACGAGCAGTACTTC. Translated, it gives CASSLGVSSTYEQYF. The whole variable domain, remainder taken from reference TRBV13 and TRBJ2-7, is AAGVIQSPRHLIKEKRETATLKCYPIPRHDTVYWYQQGPGQDPQFLISFYEKMQSDKGSIPDRFSAQQFSDYHSELNMSSLELGDSALYFCASSLGVSSTYEQYFGPGTRLTVT.

In its sample, this clone was seen a few times. The V call is TRBV6-5, the J call TRBJ2-1; D gene unclear. Trimming shortened V by 2 bases and J by 7 bases, and 15 bases separated the two germline ends. This CDR3 is 15 amino acids long. CDR1 is MNHEY and CDR2 is SVGAGI in the germline V gene. The CDR3 nucleotides are TGTGCCAGCAGTTACGGGCTCGAAGCAAGGAATGAGCAGTTCTTC. This sequence encodes CASSYGLEARNEQFF.

This chain connects TRBV9 to TRBJ2-2, with a weak D call TRBD1 (7 bases). The CDR3 is made up of 15 amino acids. The V end was cut by 1 base, the J end by 5 bases, with 12 bases between. From germline, CDR1 is SGDLS and CDR2 YYNGEE. The CDR3 loop reads CASSVRRGPTGELFF. In DNA, the CDR3 is TGTGCCAGCAGCGTAAGGAGGGGGCCTACCGGGGAGCTGTTTTTT.

The V gene is TRBV5-1, the J gene TRBJ2-7, with 9 bases lining up with TRBD1. The CDR3 covers 14 residues. Germline V gene data show CDR1 as SGHRS and CDR2 as YFSETQ. J gave up 2 bases and V 0 bases, and 0 bases lay outside the gene matches. The chain's CDR3 is CASSLGTGAYEQYF. Here the CDR3 DNA reads TGCGCCAGCAGCTTGGGGACAGGGGCCTACGAGCAGTACTTC.

The rearrangement uses TRBV5-1 and TRBJ2-3, with a possible D match to TRBD1 (5 bases). Germline-derived CDR1 and CDR2 are SGHRS and YFSETQ. The CDR3 sequence is 15 residues long. V dropped 1 base and J dropped 5 bases, with 14 bases sitting between them. The CDR3 sequence: CASSLSAGLEDTQYF. The CDR3 DNA sequence: TGCGCCAGCAGCTTGTCGGCAGGGCTCGAAGATACGCAGTATTTT.

This clone was seen more than once but under ten times. The same CDR3 arises from other DNA sequences in this sample as well. The chain uses TRBV4-1 and TRBJ1-5; 7 bases align to TRBD1. Trimming at V came to 4 bases and at J to 5 bases, leaving 11 bases not matched to a gene. The germline CDR1 and CDR2 sequences are MGHRA and YSYEKL. The CDR3 contains 16 residues. The DNA for the CDR3 is TGCGCCAGCAGCCCTCTGACAGGGTCGGGTCATCAGCCCCAGCATTTT. This sequence encodes CASSPLTGSGHQPQHF.

CDR3 nucleotide sequence: TGTGCCAGCAGCTGGGGCCCGGGACAGGGCGTGGAGACCCAGTACTTC. It yields the protein CASSWGPGQGVETQYF. The rearrangement uses TRBV5-6 and TRBJ2-5, with 9 bases identical to TRBD1. CDR1 is SGHDT, CDR2 YYEEEE, per germline. This CDR3 is built from 16 residues. V lost 3 bases and J lost 5; bases outside the gene matches: 11.

V is TRBV6-5 and J is TRBJ2-7; 11 bases map to TRBD1. The length of the CDR3 is 15 residues. V lost 6 bases, J lost 1 base, and 5 bases stayed unmatched. CDR1 and CDR2 from the germline V gene are MNHEY and SVGAGI. The CDR3 DNA reads TGTGCCAGCAGCGGGGGACAGGGGGTTTCCTACGAGCAGTACTTC. Protein product: CASSGGQGVSYEQYF.

CDR3: CASRGRSPLHF. The CDR3 region has the DNA TGTGCCAGCAGGGGCCGGTCACCCCTCCACTTT. The rearrangement uses TRBV27 and TRBJ1-6; D uncertain. The CDR3 length is 11 residues. Per germline, CDR1 MNHEY and CDR2 SMNVEV (reference sequence). V gave up 6 bases and J gave up 10 bases, with 7 bases separating them.